The 15 T cell receptor beta chains below come from one sample, sequenced in a study of shared clonotypes between healthy human individuals. The repertoire was sequenced with immunoSEQ multiplex PCR; TCRdb's copy has only in-frame clones and lacks some. Of more than 2,000,000 clones listed, approximately 95% are singletons. The specimen was naive CD4+ T cells from PBMCs. The subset denotes: CD45RA+ positively selected. These TCRs come from a man in his late teens or twenties in good health. Some clones in this sample may be carry-over from other donors' samples.

This chain joins TRBV2 and TRBJ2-1; a possible D gene is TRBD2 (6 bases). CDR1 SNHLY and CDR2 FYNNEI come from the germline V gene. Trimming took off 5 bases at V and 4 bases at J, with 12 bases between the two ends. This CDR3 has 14 residues. In nucleotides, the CDR3 is TGTGCCAGCAGTCCCCAGCGGGCATACAATGAGCAGTTCTTC. It yields the protein CASSPQRAYNEQFF.

The table lists this clone with a count of one. The rearrangement links TRBV6-1 to TRBJ1-5; the D gene is possibly TRBD1 (5 bases). V was pared by 2 bases and J by 2 bases, with 13 bases between. The CDR3 totals 16 residues. The germline V gene encodes CDR1 MNHNS and CDR2 SASEGT. The CDR3 loop is CASSERVQQGNQPQHF. The CDR3 coding sequence is TGTGCCAGCAGTGAACGGGTACAACAGGGCAATCAGCCCCAGCATTTT.

The rearrangement links TRBV7-2 to TRBJ2-7, with D perhaps matching TRBD1 (5 bases). Germline CDR1 and CDR2: SGHTA and FQGNSA. V lost 1 base and J lost 0, with 10 bases in between. The CDR3 contains 15 residues. For the CDR3, the DNA is TGTGCCAGCAGCTTAGAGGCAGGGCGCTCCTACGAGCAGTACTTC. Translating it yields CASSLEAGRSYEQYF.

V usage is TRBV30 and J usage is TRBJ1-1, with no clear D. Germline lookup yields CDR1 GTSNPN and CDR2 SVGIG (reference sequence). The CDR3 is 13 residues long. Trimming took 0 bases from V and 4 from J, leaving 9 bases between them. The CDR3 sequence: CAWSVGLRTEAFF. The CDR3 bases are TGTGCCTGGAGTGTAGGTCTCCGCACTGAAGCTTTCTTT.

J is TRBJ2-7 and V is TRBV4-1; possible D gene TRBD1, 6 bases. The germline V gene has CDR1 MGHRA and CDR2 YSYEKL. Trimming shortened V by 0 bases and J by 0 bases, and 15 bases separated the two germline ends. This CDR3 comprises 17 residues. CDR3 nucleotides: TGCGCCAGCAGCCAAGATCGAATTGACAGGTACTCCTACGAGCAGTACTTC. This gives the protein CASSQDRIDRYSYEQYF.

This chain connects TRBV28 to TRBJ1-2; TRBD1 might be the D (5 bases). The V gene's germline CDR1 is MDHEN and CDR2 SYDVKM. The V end was cut by 5 bases, the J end by 0 bases, with 19 bases between. The CDR3 contains 17 residues. The CDR3, as DNA: TGTGCCAGCAGTCCCTACGTAGGGGATTCAGCTAACTATGGCTACACCTTC. Translating it yields CASSPYVGDSANYGYTF.

As concerns this clone: This sample includes further DNA sequences coding for the same CDR3. This chain connects TRBV6-6 to TRBJ1-1; 8 nucleotides agree with TRBD1. With V trimmed by 2 bases and J by 5 bases, 4 bases remained unmatched. CDR3 length: 14 residues. Germline loops: CDR1 MNHNY, CDR2 SVGAGI (reference sequence). This chain's CDR3 is CASSYGQGGTEAFF. In DNA, the CDR3 is TGTGCCAGCAGTTACGGACAGGGAGGTACTGAAGCTTTCTTT.

The chain is built from TRBV5-1 and TRBJ2-7; no reliable D call. V was cut by 0 bases and J by 4 bases, with 8 bases left in between. CDR3 length equals 13 residues. Germline-derived CDR1 and CDR2 are SGHRS and YFSETQ. DNA of the CDR3: TGCGCCAGCAGCTTGGAGCTCACTTACGAGCAGTACTTC. Translating it yields CASSLELTYEQYF. Complete variable domain (other parts from reference TRBV5-1 and TRBJ2-7): KAGVTQTPRYLIKTRGQQVTLSCSPISGHRSVSWYQQTPGQGLQFLFEYFSETQRNKGNFPGRFSGRQFSNSRSEMNVSTLELGDSALYLCASSLELTYEQYFGPGTRLTVT.

The CDR3 bases are TGCGCCAGCAGCTACGGGACAGCGATTAACTATGGCTACACCTTC. This sequence encodes CASSYGTAINYGYTF. The V and J genes are TRBV5-1 and TRBJ1-2; 7 nucleotides line up with TRBD1. The CDR3 contains 15 residues. With V trimmed by 3 bases and J by 1 base, 6 bases remained unmatched. Per the germline V gene, CDR1 is SGHRS and CDR2 is YFSETQ.

The chain uses TRBV5-6 and TRBJ1-2; possible D gene TRBD1, 5 bases. From germline, CDR1 is SGHDT and CDR2 YYEEEE. Trimming pared 1 base from V and 4 bases from J, leaving 14 bases between. There are 15 residues in the CDR3. The CDR3 reads CASSLKQVPTYGYTF. In DNA, the CDR3 is TGTGCCAGCAGCTTGAAACAGGTTCCAACCTATGGCTACACCTTC.

This clone is a singleton in its sample. Other DNA sequences from this sample encode an identical CDR3 as well. The chain recombines TRBV2 with TRBJ2-3; maybe TRBD2 (6 bases). The V gene's germline CDR1 is SNHLY and CDR2 FYNNEI. The CDR3 covers 14 residues. With 6 bases removed from V and 3 bases from J, the gap between germline ends came to 13 bases. CDR3 DNA sequence: TGTGCCAGCAGCCTCGGGAGAGGGACAGATACGCAGTATTTT. Residues: CASSLGRGTDTQYF.

The CDR3 reads CASSEGQGTREQYF. The CDR3 DNA sequence: TGTGCCAGCTCCGAGGGGCAGGGGACTCGGGAGCAGTACTTC. This rearrangement joins TRBV28 to TRBJ2-7; the D call may be TRBD1 or TRBD2 (6 bases each). Trimming took off 8 bases at V and 7 bases at J, with 21 bases between the two ends. In germline, CDR1 is MDHEN, CDR2 SYDVKM. The CDR3 loop spans 14 amino acids.

This rearrangement joins TRBV6-5 to TRBJ2-5; the match to TRBD2 covers 10 bases. Matching the DNA end better, TRBJ2-7 makes the J call doubtful. Germline-derived CDR1 and CDR2 are MNHEY and SVGAGI. The CDR3 contains 14 residues. CDR3 bases: TGTGCCAGCAGCCGTAGCGGGAGGTTCTACGAGCAGTACTTC. Its protein product is CASSRSGRFYEQYF.

The gene calls are TRBV28 and TRBJ1-4, with TRBD1 matching over 9 bases. V trimming: 8 bases; J trimming: 7 bases; junction bases outside the gene matches: 8. The CDR3 has 14 amino acids. CDR1 MDHEN and CDR2 SYDVKM come from the germline V gene. CDR3 residues: CASGTGTGREKLFF. CDR3 DNA: TGTGCCAGCGGTACCGGGACAGGGCGTGAAAAACTGTTTTTT.

This chain connects TRBV5-6 to TRBJ2-6, with 7 positions matching TRBD1. The germline gives CDR1 SGHDT, CDR2 YYEEEE. The CDR3 is made up of 15 amino acids. V dropped 5 bases and J dropped 3; count of bases not matched to a gene: 5. CDR3 nucleotide sequence: TGTGCCAGCAGACAAGACAGGGATGGGGCCAACGTCCTGACTTTC. Amino acids: CASRQDRDGANVLTF.